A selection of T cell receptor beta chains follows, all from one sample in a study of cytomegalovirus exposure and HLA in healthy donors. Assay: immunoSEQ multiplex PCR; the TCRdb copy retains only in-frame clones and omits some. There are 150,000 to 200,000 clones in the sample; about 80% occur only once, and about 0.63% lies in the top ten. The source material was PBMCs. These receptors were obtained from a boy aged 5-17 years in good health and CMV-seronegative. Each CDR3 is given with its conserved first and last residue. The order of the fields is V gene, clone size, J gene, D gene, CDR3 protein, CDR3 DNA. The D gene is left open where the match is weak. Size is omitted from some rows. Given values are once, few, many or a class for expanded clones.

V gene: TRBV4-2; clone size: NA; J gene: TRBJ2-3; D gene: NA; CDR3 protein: CASSRAGITSTDTQYF; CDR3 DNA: TGTGCCAGCAGCCGCGCGGGAATTACTAGCACAGATACGCAGTATTTT
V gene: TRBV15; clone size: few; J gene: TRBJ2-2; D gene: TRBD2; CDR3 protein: CATSRGVPVPGLAGTTGTGELFF; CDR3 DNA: TGTGCCACCAGCAGAGGGGTGCCTGTCCCGGGACTAGCGGGAACCACAGGCACCGGGGAGCTGTTTTTT
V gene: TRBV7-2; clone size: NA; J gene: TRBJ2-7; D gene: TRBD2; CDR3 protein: CASSLGRGSYEQYF; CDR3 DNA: TGTGCCAGCAGCTTAGGGCGGGGGTCCTACGAGCAGTACTTC
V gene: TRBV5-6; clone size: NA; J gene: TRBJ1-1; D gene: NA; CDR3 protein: CASSLDSRDSEAFF; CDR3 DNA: TGTGCCAGCAGCTTGGATTCTCGGGATTCTGAAGCTTTCTTT
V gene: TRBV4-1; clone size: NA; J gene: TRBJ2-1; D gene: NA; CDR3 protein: CASSQHSGAYNEQFF; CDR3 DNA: TGCGCCAGCAGCCAACATAGCGGTGCCTACAATGAGCAGTTCTTC
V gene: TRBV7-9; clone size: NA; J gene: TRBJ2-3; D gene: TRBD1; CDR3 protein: CSSSQTRTGNTDTQYF; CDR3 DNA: TGTTCCAGCAGCCAAACCAGGACAGGGAACACAGATACGCAGTATTTT
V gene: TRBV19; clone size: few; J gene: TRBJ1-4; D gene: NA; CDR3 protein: CASNAGKRNGEKLFF; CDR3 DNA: TGTGCCAGTAACGCAGGGAAACGAAACGGTGAAAAACTGTTTTTT
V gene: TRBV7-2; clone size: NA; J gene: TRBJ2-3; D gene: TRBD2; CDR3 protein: CASSLDPAGITDTQYF; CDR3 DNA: TGTGCCAGCAGCTTAGATCCAGCGGGGATCACAGATACGCAGTATTTT
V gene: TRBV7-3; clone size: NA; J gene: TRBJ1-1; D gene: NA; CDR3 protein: CASSFNMNTEAFF; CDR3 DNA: TGTGCCAGCAGCTTTAACATGAACACTGAAGCTTTCTTT
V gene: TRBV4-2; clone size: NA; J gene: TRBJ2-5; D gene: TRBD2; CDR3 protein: CASSQEELAGGPETQYF; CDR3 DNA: TGTGCCAGCAGCCAAGAAGAACTAGCGGGGGGGCCCGAGACCCAGTACTTC
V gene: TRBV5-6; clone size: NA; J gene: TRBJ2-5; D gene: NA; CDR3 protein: CASSFPSEGGDQETQYF; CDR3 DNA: TGTGCCAGCAGCTTCCCCTCGGAGGGAGGAGACCAAGAGACCCAGTACTTC
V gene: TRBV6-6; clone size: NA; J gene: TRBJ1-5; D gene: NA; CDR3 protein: CASSYSGGAGNQPQHF; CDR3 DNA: TGTGCCAGCAGTTACTCGGGAGGGGCGGGCAATCAGCCCCAGCATTTT
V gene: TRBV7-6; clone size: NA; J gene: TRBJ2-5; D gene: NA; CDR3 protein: CASSMDSGGETQYF; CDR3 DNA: TGTGCCAGCAGCATGGACAGTGGGGGAGAGACCCAGTACTTC
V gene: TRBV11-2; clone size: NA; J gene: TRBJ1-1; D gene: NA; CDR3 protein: CASSLRANTEAFF; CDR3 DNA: TGTGCCAGCAGCTTACGAGCTAACACTGAAGCTTTCTTT
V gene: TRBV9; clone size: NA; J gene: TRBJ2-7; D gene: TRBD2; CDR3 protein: CASSVEEGGYEQYF; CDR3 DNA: TGTGCCAGCAGCGTAGAGGAGGGAGGGTACGAGCAGTACTTC
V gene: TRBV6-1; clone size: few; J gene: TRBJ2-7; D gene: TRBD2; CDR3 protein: CASSKGLAGSWEQYF; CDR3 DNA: TGTGCCAGCAGTAAGGGACTAGCGGGCTCCTGGGAGCAGTACTTC
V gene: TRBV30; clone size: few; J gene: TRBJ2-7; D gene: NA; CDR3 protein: CAWSVDNSYEQYF; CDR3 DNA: TGTGCCTGGAGTGTTGACAACTCCTACGAGCAGTACTTC
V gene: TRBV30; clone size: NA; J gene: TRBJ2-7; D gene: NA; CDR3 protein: CAWSVSPSSYEQYF; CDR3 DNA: TGTGCCTGGAGCGTATCCCCTAGCTCCTACGAGCAGTACTTC
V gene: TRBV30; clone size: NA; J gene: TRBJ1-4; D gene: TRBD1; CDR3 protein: CAWSPLGTGYGDEKLFF; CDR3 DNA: TGTGCCTGGAGTCCCCTTGGGACAGGGTACGGAGATGAAAAACTGTTTTTT
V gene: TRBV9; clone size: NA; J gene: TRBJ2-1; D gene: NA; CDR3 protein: CASSPPGGASYNEQFF; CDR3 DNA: TGTGCCAGCAGCCCCCCCGGTGGTGCTTCCTACAATGAGCAGTTCTTC